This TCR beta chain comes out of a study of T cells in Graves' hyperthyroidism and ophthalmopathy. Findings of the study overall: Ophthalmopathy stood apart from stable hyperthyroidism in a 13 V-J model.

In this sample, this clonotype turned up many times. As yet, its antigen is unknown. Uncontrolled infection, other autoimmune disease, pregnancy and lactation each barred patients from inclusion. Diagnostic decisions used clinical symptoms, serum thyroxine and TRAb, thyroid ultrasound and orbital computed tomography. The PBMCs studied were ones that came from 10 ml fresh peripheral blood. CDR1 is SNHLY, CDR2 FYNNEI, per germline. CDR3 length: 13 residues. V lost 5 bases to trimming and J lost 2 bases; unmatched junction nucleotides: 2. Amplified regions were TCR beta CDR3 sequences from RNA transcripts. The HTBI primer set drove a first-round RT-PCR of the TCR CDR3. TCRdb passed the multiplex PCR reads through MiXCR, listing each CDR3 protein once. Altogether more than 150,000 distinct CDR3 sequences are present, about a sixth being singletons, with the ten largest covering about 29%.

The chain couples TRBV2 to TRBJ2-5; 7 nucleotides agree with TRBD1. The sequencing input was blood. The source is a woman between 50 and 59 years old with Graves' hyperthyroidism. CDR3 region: CASSHRGQETQYF. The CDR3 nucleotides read TGTGCCAGCAGTCACAGGGGTCAAGAGACCCAGTACTTC.